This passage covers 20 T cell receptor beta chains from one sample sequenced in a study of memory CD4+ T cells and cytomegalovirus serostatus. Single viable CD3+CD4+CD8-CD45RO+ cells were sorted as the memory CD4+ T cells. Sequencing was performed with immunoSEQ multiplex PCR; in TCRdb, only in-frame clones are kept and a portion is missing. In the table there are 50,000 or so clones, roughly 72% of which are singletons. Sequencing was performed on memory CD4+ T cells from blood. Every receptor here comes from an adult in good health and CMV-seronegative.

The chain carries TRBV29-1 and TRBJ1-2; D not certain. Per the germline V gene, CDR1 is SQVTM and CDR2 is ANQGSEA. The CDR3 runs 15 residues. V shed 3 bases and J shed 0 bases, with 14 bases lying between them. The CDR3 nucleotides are TGCAGCGTTGACACCACAATCACTCCTAACTATGGCTACACCTTC. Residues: CSVDTTITPNYGYTF.

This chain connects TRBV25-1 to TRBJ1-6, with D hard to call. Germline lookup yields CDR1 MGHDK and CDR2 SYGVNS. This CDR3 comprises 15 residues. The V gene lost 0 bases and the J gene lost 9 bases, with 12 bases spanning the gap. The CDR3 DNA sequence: TGTGCCAGCAGTGAATATTCTGCCAAGGGTTCACCCCTCCACTTT. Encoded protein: CASSEYSAKGSPLHF.

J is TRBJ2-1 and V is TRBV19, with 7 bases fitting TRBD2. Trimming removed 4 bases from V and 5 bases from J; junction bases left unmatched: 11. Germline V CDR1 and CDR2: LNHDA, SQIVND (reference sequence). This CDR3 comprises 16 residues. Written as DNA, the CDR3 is TGTGCCAGTAGTACCCGCAAGGGCGGGAGCCACAATGAGCAGTTCTTC. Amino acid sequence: CASSTRKGGSHNEQFF.

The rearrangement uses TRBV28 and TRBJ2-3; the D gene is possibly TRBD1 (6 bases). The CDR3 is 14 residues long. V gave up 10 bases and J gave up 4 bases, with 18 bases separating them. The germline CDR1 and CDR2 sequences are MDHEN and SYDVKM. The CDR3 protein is CATQLPPGADTQYF. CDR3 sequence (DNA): TGTGCCACCCAGCTACCCCCAGGGGCAGATACGCAGTATTTT. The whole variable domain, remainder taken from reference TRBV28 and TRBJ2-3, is DVKVTQSSRYLVKRTGEKVFLECVQDMDHENMFWYRQDPGLGLRLIYFSYDVKMKEKGDIPEGYSVSREKKERFSLILESASTNQTSMYLCATQLPPGADTQYFGPGTRLTVL.

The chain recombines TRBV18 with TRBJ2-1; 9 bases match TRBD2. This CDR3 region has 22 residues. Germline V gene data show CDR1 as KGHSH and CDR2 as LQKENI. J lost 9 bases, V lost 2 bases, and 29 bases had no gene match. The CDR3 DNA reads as TGTGCCAGCTCACCAACGACAGATCCCCTGCAGTTTGCGGGAGGGCCAAAGGTTGAGCAGTTCTTC. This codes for CASSPTTDPLQFAGGPKVEQFF. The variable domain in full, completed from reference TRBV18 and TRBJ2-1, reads NAGVMQNPRHLVRRRGQEARLRCSPMKGHSHVYWYRQLPEEGLKFMVYLQKENIIDESGMPKERFSAEFPKEGPSILRIQQVVRGDSAAYFCASSPTTDPLQFAGGPKVEQFFGPGTRLTVL.

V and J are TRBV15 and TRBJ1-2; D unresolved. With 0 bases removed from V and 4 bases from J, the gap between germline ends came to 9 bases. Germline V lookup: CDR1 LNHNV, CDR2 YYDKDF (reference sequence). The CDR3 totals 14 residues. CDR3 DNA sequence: TGTGCCACCAGCAGAGATAAAACGGCCTATGGCTACACCTTC. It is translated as CATSRDKTAYGYTF.

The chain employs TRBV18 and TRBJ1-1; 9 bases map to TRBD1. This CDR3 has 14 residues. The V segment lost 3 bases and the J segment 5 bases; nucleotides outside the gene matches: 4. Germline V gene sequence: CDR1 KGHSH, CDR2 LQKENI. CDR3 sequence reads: CASSPGQGRTEAFF. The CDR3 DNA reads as TGTGCCAGCTCACCCGGACAGGGGCGGACTGAAGCTTTCTTT. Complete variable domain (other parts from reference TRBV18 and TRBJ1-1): NAGVMQNPRHLVRRRGQEARLRCSPMKGHSHVYWYRQLPEEGLKFMVYLQKENIIDESGMPKERFSAEFPKEGPSILRIQQVVRGDSAAYFCASSPGQGRTEAFFGQGTRLTVV.

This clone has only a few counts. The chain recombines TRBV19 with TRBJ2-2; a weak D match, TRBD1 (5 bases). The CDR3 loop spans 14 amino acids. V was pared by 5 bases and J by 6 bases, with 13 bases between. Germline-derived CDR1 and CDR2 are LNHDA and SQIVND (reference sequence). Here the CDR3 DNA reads TGTGCCAGTAGTGCGGCAGGGTTAGCCGGGGAGCTGTTTTTT. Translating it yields CASSAAGLAGELFF.

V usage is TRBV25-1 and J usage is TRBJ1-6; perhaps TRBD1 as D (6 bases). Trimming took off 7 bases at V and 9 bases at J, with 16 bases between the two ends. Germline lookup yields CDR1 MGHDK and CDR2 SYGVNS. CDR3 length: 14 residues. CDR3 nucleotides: TGTGCCAGCACCAAGGGGGGGAACGTTTCACCCCTCCACTTT. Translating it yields CASTKGGNVSPLHF.

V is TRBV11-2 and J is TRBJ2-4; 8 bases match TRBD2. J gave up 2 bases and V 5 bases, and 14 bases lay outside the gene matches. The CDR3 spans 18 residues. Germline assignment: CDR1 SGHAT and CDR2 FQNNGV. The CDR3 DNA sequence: TGTGCCAGCAGCCCGATGGGAGCGGGAGTAGGATCCAAAAACATTCAGTACTTC. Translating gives CASSPMGAGVGSKNIQYF.

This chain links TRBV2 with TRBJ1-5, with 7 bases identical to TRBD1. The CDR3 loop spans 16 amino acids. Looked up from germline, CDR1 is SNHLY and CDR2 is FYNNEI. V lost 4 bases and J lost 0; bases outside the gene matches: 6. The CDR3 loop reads CASSAQGGHSNQPQHF. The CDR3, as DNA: TGTGCCAGCAGTGCTCAGGGGGGACATAGCAATCAGCCCCAGCATTTT.

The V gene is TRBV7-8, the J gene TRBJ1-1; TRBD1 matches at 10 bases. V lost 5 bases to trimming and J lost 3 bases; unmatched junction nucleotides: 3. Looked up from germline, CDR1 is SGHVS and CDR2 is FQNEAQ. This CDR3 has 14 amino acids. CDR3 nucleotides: TGTGCCAGCAGCGGACAGGGGGAGGACACTGAAGCTTTCTTT. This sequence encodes CASSGQGEDTEAFF.

The CDR3, as DNA: TGTGCCAGCAGCTTAGTCGTGTACACCGGGGAGCTGTTTTTT. It translates to CASSLVVYTGELFF. The chain uses TRBV11-2 and TRBJ2-2, with D unclear. Trimming took off 1 base at V and 3 bases at J, with 6 bases between the two ends. This CDR3 contains 14 residues. Germline CDR1 is SGHAT and CDR2 is FQNNGV.

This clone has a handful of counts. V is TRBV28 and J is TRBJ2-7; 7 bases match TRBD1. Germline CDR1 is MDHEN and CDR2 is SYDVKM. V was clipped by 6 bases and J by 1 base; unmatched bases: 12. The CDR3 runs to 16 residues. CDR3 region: CASRGFGTETSYEQYF. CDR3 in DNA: TGTGCCAGCAGAGGTTTCGGGACAGAAACTTCCTACGAGCAGTACTTC.

CDR3 amino acids: CASSFGPGVGEQYF. The CDR3 DNA reads TGTGCCAGCAGCTTTGGGCCCGGGGTGGGAGAGCAGTACTTC. The chain links TRBV13 to TRBJ2-7, with a tentative D call TRBD2 (5 bases). CDR3 length equals 14 residues. The V gene lost 3 bases and the J gene lost 7 bases, with 16 bases spanning the gap. The germline V gene has CDR1 PRHDT and CDR2 FYEKMQ (reference sequence). The full variable domain, its missing parts supplied by reference TRBV13 and TRBJ2-7, is AAGVIQSPRHLIKEKRETATLKCYPIPRHDTVYWYQQGPGQDPQFLISFYEKMQSDKGSIPDRFSAQQFSDYHSELNMSSLELGDSALYFCASSFGPGVGEQYFGPGTRLTVT.

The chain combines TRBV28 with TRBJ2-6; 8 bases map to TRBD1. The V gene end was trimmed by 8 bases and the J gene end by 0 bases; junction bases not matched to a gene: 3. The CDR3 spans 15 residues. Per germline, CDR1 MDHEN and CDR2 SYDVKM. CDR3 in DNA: TGTGCCAGCTCGGGACAGGACTCTGGGGCCAACGTCCTGACTTTC. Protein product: CASSGQDSGANVLTF.

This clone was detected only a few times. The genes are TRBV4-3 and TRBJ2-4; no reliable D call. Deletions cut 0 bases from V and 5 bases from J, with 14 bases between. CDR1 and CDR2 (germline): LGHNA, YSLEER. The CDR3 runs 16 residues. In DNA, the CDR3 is TGCGCCAGCAGCCAAGAGCCCTTGGCTAGTGAAAACATTCAGTACTTC. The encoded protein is CASSQEPLASENIQYF.

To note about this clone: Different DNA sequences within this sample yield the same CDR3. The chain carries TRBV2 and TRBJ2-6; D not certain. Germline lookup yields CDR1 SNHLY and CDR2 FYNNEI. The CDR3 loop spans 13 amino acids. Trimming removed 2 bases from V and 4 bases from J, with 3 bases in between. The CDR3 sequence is CASSETGANVLTF. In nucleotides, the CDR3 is TGTGCCAGCAGTGAAACAGGGGCCAACGTCCTGACTTTC.

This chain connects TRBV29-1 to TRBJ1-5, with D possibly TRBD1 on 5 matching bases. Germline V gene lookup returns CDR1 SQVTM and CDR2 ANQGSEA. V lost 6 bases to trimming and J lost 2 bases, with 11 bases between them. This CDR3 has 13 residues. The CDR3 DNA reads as TGCAGCGTCCTCGACAGCGGCAATCAGCCCCAGCATTTT. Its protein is CSVLDSGNQPQHF.

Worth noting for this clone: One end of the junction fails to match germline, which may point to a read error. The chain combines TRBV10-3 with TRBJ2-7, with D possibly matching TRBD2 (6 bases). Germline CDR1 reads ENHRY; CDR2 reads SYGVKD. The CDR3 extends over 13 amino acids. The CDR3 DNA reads TGTGCCATCAGTGCGTTGGGTTCCGGGACTGTGCACTTC. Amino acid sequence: CAISALGSGTVHF.